This T cell receptor (beta chain) was captured by sequencing in a study of CD8+ T cells in alopecia areata. Study summary: Tofacitinib ran for 6 to 18 months before 6 months off drug. General study results and limits: Among patients, TCR sharing was less clear than in mice, a difference possibly due in part to HLA diversity in the patient population. Lesional scalp displayed greater clonality than normal scalp, most notably in alopecia totalis/universalis.

A few counts support this clone. Its specificity is not known. The authors extracted RNA and reverse transcribed it into cDNA as the sequencing template. Some clones are missing from TCRdb's copy, which holds only in-frame ones; the method was immunoSEQ multiplex PCR. The data contain 110,000 or so clones, 35% to 45% of them seen just once; the ten biggest clones take up approximately 3.1%. V shed 3 bases, J shed 4 bases, and the junction held 7 bases outside the gene matches. CDR3 length equals 15 residues. Germline V gene sequence: CDR1 LGHNA, CDR2 YSLEER. Using a FACSAria, the CD4+ and CD8+ T cells were sorted from the PBMCs.

The source is a human donor with alopecia areata. What was sequenced was CD4+ T cells sorted from blood. J is TRBJ2-3 and V is TRBV4-3; 7 positions match TRBD2. The CDR3 sequence: CASSHEGLAADTQYF. The DNA of the CDR3 is TGCGCCAGCAGCCATGAAGGGCTAGCGGCAGATACGCAGTATTTT.